The entry that follows covers one T cell receptor beta chain sequence. In the authors' methods: Counts of nucleated cells, estimated from reference gene primer amplification, were obtained. Here immunoSEQ multiplex PCR was the method, and the copy in TCRdb shows in-frame clones only, minus some. V, J and clone size are those of that table, while D and trimming were read from the DNA. The sample lists around 140,000 clones; roughly 78% were seen once. These data are taken from a study of blood T cell repertoires in COVID-19. There are 15 residues in the CDR3. Per germline, CDR1 SGHTA and CDR2 FQGNSA. Trimming left V 1 base short and J 2 bases short, with 9 bases between.

The origin of this receptor is a human donor with acute or convalescent COVID-19. The donor label of this sample is uncertain. The rearrangement links TRBV7-2 to TRBJ1-3; TRBD1 is a possible D gene (6 bases). Specimen: peripheral blood. Here the CDR3 DNA reads TGTGCCAGCAGCTTAGGTGCAGGGGCTGGAAACACCATATATTTT. Residues: CASSLGAGAGNTIYF. The full variable domain, with the rest looked up from reference TRBV7-2 and TRBJ1-3, is GAGVSQSPSNKVTEKGKDVELRCDPISGHTALYWYRQSLGQGLEFLIYFQGNSAPDKSGLPSDRFSAERTGGSVSTLTIQRTQQEDSAVYLCASSLGAGAGNTIYFGEGSWLTVV.